Below are 27 T cell receptor beta chains sequenced from a single sample in a study of T cell responses to AZD1222 COVID-19 vaccine. Measured with immunoSEQ multiplex PCR; TCRdb has only the in-frame clones, and not every one. There are 90,000 to 120,000 clones in the sample; around nine tenths occur only once, and less than 6% lies in the top ten. Here the sequenced sample was peripheral blood, taken 28 days after the second AZD1222 dose. These receptors were obtained from an adult who received the AZD1222 COVID-19 vaccine.

This chain's CDR3 is CASSSMGGNTGELFF. In DNA form, the CDR3 reads TGCGCCAGCAGTTCGATGGGGGGAAACACCGGGGAGCTGTTTTTT. The V call is TRBV5-1, the J call TRBJ2-2, with D possibly being TRBD2 (6 bases). CDR1 is SGHRS and CDR2 is YFSETQ in the germline V gene. The CDR3 runs to 15 residues. Trimming left V 5 bases short and J 2 bases short, with 13 bases between.

J is TRBJ1-5 and V is TRBV19; D is unresolved. The CDR3 is 16 amino acids. CDR1 and CDR2 (germline): LNHDA, SQIVND (reference sequence). Trimming pared 7 bases from V and 5 bases from J, leaving 21 bases between. The CDR3 protein is CASTPERTRAHQPQHF. The CDR3 nucleotides are TGTGCCAGTACCCCCGAACGGACGAGGGCCCATCAGCCCCAGCATTTT.

The rearrangement links TRBV7-6 to TRBJ2-1; either TRBD1 or TRBD2 may fit D (6 bases each). In germline, CDR1 is SGHVS, CDR2 FNYEAQ. The CDR3 sequence is 16 residues long. Trimming took off 2 bases at V and 0 bases at J, with 11 bases between the two ends. DNA for the CDR3: TGTGCCAGCAGCTTAAGAGGGGGGAACTCCTACAATGAGCAGTTCTTC. This sequence encodes CASSLRGGNSYNEQFF. Drawing the rest from reference TRBV7-6 and TRBJ2-1, the complete variable domain is GAGVSQSPRYKVTKRGQDVALRCDPISGHVSLYWYRQALGQGPEFLTYFNYEAQQDKSGLPNDRFSAERPEGSISTLTIQRTEQRDSAMYRCASSLRGGNSYNEQFFGPGTRLTVL.

This clone was counted a few times. The chain combines TRBV7-7 with TRBJ1-2; 9 nucleotides line up with TRBD1. V dropped 2 bases and J dropped 4; count of bases not matched to a gene: 5. CDR3 length: 15 residues. Looked up from germline, CDR1 is SSHAT and CDR2 is FNYEAQ (reference sequence). The CDR3 DNA sequence: TGTGCCAGCAGCTTACGCGGACAGGGGAGCTATGGCTACACCTTC. Protein sequence: CASSLRGQGSYGYTF.

Written as DNA, the CDR3 is TGTGCCAGCAGTTTGGCAGGCAACCGCTACGAGCAGTACTTC. Its protein is CASSLAGNRYEQYF. The rearrangement uses TRBV27 and TRBJ2-7; D unclear. V was clipped by 3 bases and J by 3 bases, with 12 bases between them. Germline V gene lookup returns CDR1 MNHEY and CDR2 SMNVEV (reference sequence). The CDR3 runs to 14 residues.

The V gene is TRBV3-1 (or the pseudogene TRBV3-2), the J gene TRBJ2-7; 7 bases match TRBD2. Germline CDR1 and CDR2: LGHDT and YNNKEL (reference sequence). CDR3 length equals 14 residues. With V trimmed by 4 bases and J by 6 bases, 9 bases remained unmatched. The CDR3 region is CASSPYGGGGEQYF. As DNA, the CDR3 is TGTGCCAGCAGCCCATATGGCGGGGGTGGCGAGCAGTACTTC.

CDR3 region: CASSQGGNTEAFF. CDR3 nucleotides: TGTGCCAGCAGCCAAGGTGGGAACACTGAAGCTTTCTTT. The chain combines TRBV14 with TRBJ1-1, with no clear D. The CDR3 sequence is 13 residues long. V was shortened by 1 base and J by 1 base, with 4 bases between the two germline ends. Germline V gene sequence: CDR1 SGHDN, CDR2 FVKESK.

In its sample, this clone was seen once. The rearrangement links TRBV7-8 to TRBJ2-7; D ambiguous. The CDR3 runs to 16 residues. V was clipped by 0 bases and J by 8 bases, with 20 bases between them. CDR1 and CDR2 from the germline V gene are SGHVS and FQNEAQ. In nucleotides, the CDR3 is TGTGCCAGCAGCTTAGCTAACAGCGTTATAGATGTCAAGCAGTACTTC. Translation: CASSLANSVIDVKQYF.

The chain has TRBV7-9 and TRBJ2-3, with D possibly TRBD1 on 6 matching bases. V was trimmed by 5 bases and J by 2 bases, leaving 14 bases between them. The CDR3 covers 15 residues. Germline V gives CDR1 SEHNR, CDR2 FQNEAQ (reference sequence). The CDR3 spells CASSLGQSFTDTQYF. DNA of the CDR3: TGTGCCAGCAGCCTTGGACAGTCCTTCACAGATACGCAGTATTTT.

This clone has more than one count but fewer than ten. This chain connects TRBV2 to TRBJ2-7; D possibly corresponds to TRBD1 (5 bases). CDR1 and CDR2 from the germline V gene are SNHLY and FYNNEI. The CDR3 sequence is 13 residues long. V dropped 7 bases and J dropped 2 bases, with 12 bases sitting between them. DNA of the CDR3: TGTGCCAGCACTGGCGCAGGGCCCTACGAGCAGTACTTC. This sequence encodes CASTGAGPYEQYF. Looking up the rest from reference TRBV2 and TRBJ2-7 gives the full variable domain: EPEVTQTPSHQVTQMGQEVILRCVPISNHLYFYWYRQILGQKVEFLVSFYNNEISEKSEIFDDQFSVERPDGSNFTLKIRSTKLEDSAMYFCASTGAGPYEQYFGPGTRLTVT.

This clone was seen a single time. The rearrangement uses TRBV14 and TRBJ2-7; unclear D gene. The CDR3 loop spans 12 amino acids. V was clipped by 0 bases and J by 9 bases, with 9 bases between them. CDR1 and CDR2 (germline): SGHDN, FVKESK. The CDR3 reads CASSQDRTRQYF. CDR3 DNA sequence: TGTGCCAGCAGCCAAGACCGCACGCGGCAGTACTTC.

CDR3 protein: CASSQKPKVNYGYTF. The CDR3 DNA follows: TGTGCCAGTAGCCAGAAGCCTAAGGTTAACTATGGCTACACCTTC. V and J are TRBV19 and TRBJ1-2; no definite D call. CDR1 and CDR2 (germline): LNHDA, SQIVND (reference sequence). Deletions cut 6 bases from V and 1 base from J, with 15 bases between. The CDR3 runs 15 residues.

The DNA of the CDR3 is TGTGCCAGCAATACCGCCTCGAGGGACTATGGCTACACCTTC. This translates into CASNTASRDYGYTF. V usage is TRBV28 and J usage is TRBJ1-2, with D hard to call. Germline loops: CDR1 MDHEN, CDR2 SYDVKM. The CDR3 contains 14 residues. Deletions cut 7 bases from V and 3 bases from J, with 15 bases between.

This chain connects TRBV7-2 to TRBJ1-2; tentative D call: TRBD1 (6 bases). The germline V gene encodes CDR1 SGHTA and CDR2 FQGNSA. The CDR3 has 15 amino acids. Trimming shortened V by 5 bases and J by 1 base, and 14 bases separated the two germline ends. Here the CDR3 reads CASSPSGTLNYGYTF. The CDR3 DNA follows: TGTGCCAGCAGCCCGTCCGGGACACTTAACTATGGCTACACCTTC.

The chain couples TRBV7-2 to TRBJ1-1, with D perhaps TRBD1 (6 bases). The CDR3 consists of 15 residues. V was clipped by 5 bases and J by 7 bases, with 20 bases between them. Germline CDR1 reads SGHTA; CDR2 reads FQGNSA. The DNA of the CDR3 is TGTGCCAGCAGCCCCCGAGGCGGGGGGCTGAGTGAAGCTTTCTTT. This gives the protein CASSPRGGGLSEAFF. Based on the CDR3 plus reference TRBV7-2 and TRBJ1-1, the full variable domain is GAGVSQSPSNKVTEKGKDVELRCDPISGHTALYWYRQSLGQGLEFLIYFQGNSAPDKSGLPSDRFSAERTGGSVSTLTIQRTQQEDSAVYLCASSPRGGGLSEAFFGQGTRLTVV.

This rearrangement joins TRBV20-1 to TRBJ2-5, with D possibly TRBD2 on 7 matching bases. The CDR3 consists of 16 residues. The germline V gene encodes CDR1 DFQATT and CDR2 SNEGSKA (reference sequence). Between the trimmed V and J ends, which lost 3 bases and 4 bases, there was a span of 21 bases. CDR3 sequence: CSASPVAGGPRETQYF. CDR3 nucleotide sequence: TGCAGTGCTAGTCCGGTAGCCGGGGGGCCGCGAGAGACCCAGTACTTC.

The chain combines TRBV15 with TRBJ1-2, with no clear D. Germline CDR1 is LNHNV and CDR2 is YYDKDF (reference sequence). The CDR3 totals 14 residues. Trimming cost V 3 bases and J 7 bases, with 15 bases left between them. The CDR3 DNA is TGTGCCACCAGCAGCCCACACACCCTCCTTGGCTACACCTTC. It codes for CATSSPHTLLGYTF.

This clone was seen a single time. The CDR3 DNA reads as TGTGCCAGCAGTTACTCCGCGGGGGAGACCTACGAGCAGTACTTC. Translated, it gives CASSYSAGETYEQYF. The V and J genes are TRBV6-5 and TRBJ2-7; 7 bases agree with TRBD2. Trimming cost V 0 bases and J 2 bases; bases outside gene matches: 4. Germline V gene sequence: CDR1 MNHEY, CDR2 SVGAGI. The CDR3 totals 15 residues.

This sequence joins TRBV16 and TRBJ1-5; the D gene is possibly TRBD1 (5 bases). The CDR3 length is 15 residues. Germline values: CDR1 KGHSY, CDR2 FQNENV. V was trimmed by 2 bases and J by 0 bases, leaving 8 bases between them. Here the CDR3 reads CASSQQGNSNQPQHF. CDR3 DNA sequence: TGTGCCAGCAGCCAACAGGGAAATAGCAATCAGCCCCAGCATTTT.

The V call is TRBV6-5, the J call TRBJ1-5, with D possibly TRBD1 on 5 matching bases. The CDR3 consists of 15 residues. V lost 6 bases to trimming and J lost 6 bases, with 18 bases between them. In germline, CDR1 is MNHEY, CDR2 SVGAGI. CDR3 DNA sequence: TGTGCCAGCAGCCTTCACGGGCAGGGTCTTCAGCCCCAGCATTTT. This sequence encodes CASSLHGQGLQPQHF.

This chain joins TRBV5-5 and TRBJ1-1; D is unclear. V lost 2 bases to trimming and J lost 1 base, with 6 bases between them. Looked up from germline, CDR1 is SGHKS and CDR2 is YYEKEE (reference sequence). This CDR3 comprises 13 residues. Here the CDR3 reads CASSFQTNTEAFF. In DNA, the CDR3 is TGTGCCAGCAGCTTTCAAACGAACACTGAAGCTTTCTTT.

The rearrangement uses TRBV9 and TRBJ1-5; TRBD1 matches 10 bases. Trimming at V came to 3 bases and at J to 8 bases, leaving 8 bases not matched to a gene. Germline loops: CDR1 SGDLS, CDR2 YYNGEE. The CDR3 spans 15 residues. CDR3 coding DNA: TGTGCCAGCAGCGGGACAGGGGGGCCGTCTGAGCCCCAGCATTTT. Its translation: CASSGTGGPSEPQHF.

The rearrangement joins TRBV11-2 to TRBJ2-3; D call uncertain. The CDR3 loop spans 12 amino acids. V was pared by 5 bases and J by 2 bases, with 5 bases between. Per the germline V gene, CDR1 is SGHAT and CDR2 is FQNNGV. The CDR3 nucleotides are TGTGCCAGCAGCCATCACACAGATACGCAGTATTTT. Residues: CASSHHTDTQYF.

V is TRBV7-8 and J is TRBJ2-2; D may be TRBD1 or TRBD2 (6 bases each). The V and J ends lost 1 base and 4 bases respectively, with 10 bases between them. Germline loops: CDR1 SGHVS, CDR2 FQNEAQ. The CDR3 runs to 15 residues. The CDR3 coding sequence is TGTGCCAGCAGCTTAGTACAGGGAGGCACCGGGGAGCTGTTTTTT. Amino acids: CASSLVQGGTGELFF.

This clone was recorded once. The chain is built from TRBV6-5 and TRBJ1-2; D may be TRBD1 (6 bases). The CDR3 loop spans 15 amino acids. The germline V and J ends were trimmed by 7 bases and 0 bases, with 15 bases remaining between them. Germline CDR1 and CDR2: MNHEY and SVGAGI. CDR3 protein: CASTLDSSANYGYTF. CDR3 sequence (DNA): TGTGCCAGCACATTGGACAGTTCAGCTAACTATGGCTACACCTTC.

CDR3 DNA sequence: TGTGCCAGCCTCCGGGGATCGGAGCTGTTTTTT. Amino acid sequence: CASLRGSELFF. V is TRBV6-5 and J is TRBJ2-2; D is possibly TRBD2 (5 bases). This CDR3 is built from 11 residues. V lost 8 bases and J lost 10, with 11 bases in between. From germline, CDR1 is MNHEY and CDR2 SVGAGI.

This chain links TRBV7-9 with TRBJ1-1; possibly TRBD1 for D (5 bases). The V gene's germline CDR1 is SEHNR and CDR2 FQNEAQ (reference sequence). The germline V and J ends were trimmed by 4 bases and 2 bases, with 11 bases remaining between them. This CDR3 contains 14 residues. The CDR3 DNA sequence: TGTGCCAGCAGCTCGGGACTCCAAAACACTGAAGCTTTCTTT. Its protein is CASSSGLQNTEAFF.